The 27 T cell receptor beta chains below all came from one sample that was sequenced in a study of blood T cells in healthy people across ages. Next came a second PCR, run for about 7 to 12 cycles, which used a sample-barcoded 5' primer along with a J-beta primer mix. MiXCR was run by TCRdb on the 5' RACE reads, yielding one entry per CDR3 protein. The repertoire includes 700,000 to 800,000 distinct CDR3 sequences, 43% of them detected once, and 20% to 25% sits in the top ten. The source material was blood. The receptors derive from a woman aged 60-70 years in good health.

The V and J genes are TRBV20-1 and TRBJ2-5; D remains unclear. The DNA end is a closer match to TRBJ2-7, so the J assignment may be wrong. The CDR3 runs 14 residues. Germline CDR1 reads DFQATT; CDR2 reads SNEGSKA (reference sequence). CDR3 in amino acids: CSARRMIAPYEQYF. DNA for the CDR3: TGCAGTGCTAGGCGTATGATTGCCCCCTACGAGCAGTACTTC.

This chain uses TRBV20-1 with TRBJ2-7; a weak D match, TRBD2 (6 bases). The CDR3 runs 14 residues. Germline loops: CDR1 DFQATT, CDR2 SNEGSKA (reference sequence). Trimming removed 0 bases at V and 0 bases at J, with 9 bases between. The CDR3 region is CSARDRGTSYEQYF. The CDR3 DNA sequence: TGCAGTGCTAGAGATCGGGGGACCTCCTACGAGCAGTACTTC.

The V call is TRBV3-1, the J call TRBJ2-1, with D perhaps matching TRBD2 (5 bases). Germline V gene lookup returns CDR1 LGHDT and CDR2 YNNKEL (reference sequence). The CDR3 totals 17 residues. V lost 4 bases, J lost 7 bases, and 23 bases lay in between. The CDR3 protein is CASSRLFTSQRMNEQFF. The CDR3, as DNA: TGTGCCAGCAGCCGGCTTTTTACTAGTCAAAGAATGAATGAGCAGTTCTTC.

In this sample, this clonotype turned up a few times. The genes are TRBV5-5 and TRBJ2-1; TRBD1 matches 8 bases. Trimming at V came to 2 bases and at J to 8 bases, leaving 6 bases not matched to a gene. This CDR3 spans 14 amino acids. The V gene's germline CDR1 is SGHKS and CDR2 YYEKEE (reference sequence). The CDR3 sequence: CASSFGRGPDEQFF. DNA of the CDR3: TGTGCCAGCAGCTTCGGCAGGGGGCCAGATGAGCAGTTCTTC.

This clonotype came up once. The rearrangement joins TRBV4-3 to TRBJ2-7; 9 nucleotides align to TRBD2. V was pared by 0 bases and J by 8 bases, with 14 bases of the junction left unmatched. The CDR3 loop spans 17 amino acids. Germline V gene lookup returns CDR1 LGHNA and CDR2 YSLEER. The CDR3 nucleotides read TGCGCCAGCAGCCAAGATTCTACGGCGGGAGGGCCAATCAAGCAGTACTTC. Its translation is CASSQDSTAGGPIKQYF.

This clonotype came up a few times. The chain is built from TRBV7-3 and TRBJ2-5; 11 bases match TRBD1. CDR3 length: 15 amino acids. In germline, CDR1 is SGHTA, CDR2 FQGTGA. The junction had 3 bases not matched to a gene; V was cut back by 5 bases and J by 1 base. CDR3 sequence (DNA): TGTGCCAGCAGCCGGGGACAGGGGGTCCAAGAGACCCAGTACTTC. This translates into CASSRGQGVQETQYF.

This clonotype turned up a few times. V usage is TRBV29-1 and J usage is TRBJ1-1; no reliable D call. This CDR3 is built from 12 residues. The V end lost 4 bases, the J end lost 6 bases, and 12 bases lay between the germline ends. Germline V gene lookup returns CDR1 SQVTM and CDR2 ANQGSEA. The CDR3 region is CSVGRDLSEAFF. The DNA for the CDR3 is TGCAGCGTTGGCCGGGATCTTTCTGAAGCTTTCTTT.

The J gene is TRBJ2-3, the V gene TRBV12-3 or TRBV12-4; 8 bases match TRBD2. This CDR3 is built from 15 residues. The V segment lost 7 bases and the J segment 3 bases; nucleotides outside the gene matches: 9. The CDR3 sequence is CASTNGLAKTDTQYF. The CDR3 nucleotides read TGTGCCAGCACCAATGGACTAGCCAAAACAGATACGCAGTATTTT.

The chain is built from TRBV29-1 and TRBJ1-5; possibly TRBD1 for D (6 bases). Per germline, CDR1 SQVTM and CDR2 ANQGSEA. Trimming left V 6 bases short and J 5 bases short, with 14 bases between. The CDR3 runs to 13 residues. CDR3 nucleotide sequence: TGCAGCGTGCAAACAGGGTGGGATCAGCCCCAGCATTTT. Translation: CSVQTGWDQPQHF.

This clonotype was seen only once. The chain links TRBV12-5 to TRBJ1-1; D remains ambiguous. CDR1 is LGHNT, CDR2 FRNRAP, per germline. Deletions cut 7 bases from V and 7 bases from J, with 25 bases between. This CDR3 spans 16 amino acids. This CDR3 reads CASAGPSSYETGEAFF. The CDR3 DNA follows: TGTGCTAGTGCCGGACCGTCGTCTTATGAAACGGGTGAAGCTTTCTTT.

On this clonotype itself: One end of the junction varies from germline; a read error may be responsible. In DNA, the CDR3 is TGTGTCAGCGGCGAGCGGGGAAGCATAGATACGCAGTATTTT. It translates to CVSGERGSIDTQYF. The gene calls are TRBV13 and TRBJ2-3; the match to TRBD2 covers 7 bases. Germline V lookup: CDR1 PRHDT, CDR2 FYEKMQ (reference sequence). There are 14 residues in the CDR3. Filled out from reference TRBV13 and TRBJ2-3, the complete variable domain reads AAGVIQSPRHLIKEKRETATLKCYPIPRHDTVYWYQQGPGQDPQFLISFYEKMQSDKGSIPDRFSAQQFSDYHSELNMSSLELGDSALYFCVSGERGSIDTQYFGPGTRLTVL.

V is TRBV6-5 and J is TRBJ2-4, with 7 bases lining up with TRBD1. The J call may be wrong; the DNA end is better matched by TRBJ2-7. Germline assignment: CDR1 MNHEY and CDR2 SVGAGI. The CDR3 consists of 15 residues. The CDR3 nucleotides read TGTGCCAGCATCCGACAGGGTGCGATGGACTACGAGCAGTACTTC. This encodes CASIRQGAMDYEQYF.

The V and J genes are TRBV6-1 and TRBJ2-7; tentatively, D is TRBD1 (5 bases). The CDR3 contains 12 residues. The V gene lost 6 bases and the J gene lost 6 bases, with 12 bases spanning the gap. Germline CDR1 and CDR2: MNHNS and SASEGT. CDR3: CASSGSTGEQYF. DNA for the CDR3: TGTGCCAGCAGCGGTTCCACAGGCGAGCAGTACTTC.

This clonotype was detected only a few times. The V call is TRBV24-1, the J call TRBJ1-2, with D unresolved. Per the germline V gene, CDR1 is KGHDR and CDR2 is SFDVKD. The CDR3 consists of 14 residues. Trimming shortened V by 3 bases and J by 8 bases, and 15 bases separated the two germline ends. The DNA of the CDR3 is TGTGCCACCAGTGATGCAGCGCGACGGGAAGGCTACACCTTC. It specifies CATSDAARREGYTF.

The rearrangement uses TRBV20-1 and TRBJ2-7; 15 bases agree with TRBD2. J lost 3 bases, V lost 5 bases, and 14 bases had no gene match. The CDR3 spans 18 residues. Per the germline V gene, CDR1 is DFQATT and CDR2 is SNEGSKA (reference sequence). The CDR3 is CSALSPGTSGGRSYEQYF. DNA of the CDR3: TGCAGTGCTTTAAGTCCCGGGACTAGCGGGGGGAGAAGCTACGAGCAGTACTTC.

The rearrangement links TRBV4-1 to TRBJ1-2; D not resolved. The CDR3 covers 13 residues. V was shortened by 0 bases and J by 4 bases, with 6 bases between the two germline ends. Germline CDR1 MGHRA, CDR2 YSYEKL. As DNA, the CDR3 is TGCGCCAGCAGCCAAGATCAGGTCTATGGCTACACCTTC. It codes for CASSQDQVYGYTF.

This chain links TRBV29-1 with TRBJ2-5; 7 bases match TRBD1. J was trimmed by 11 bases and V by 4 bases; bases with no gene match: 10. The CDR3 extends over 12 amino acids. Germline V gene data show CDR1 as SQVTM and CDR2 as ANQGSEA. DNA of the CDR3: TGCAGCGTTGTTGACAGGGTCGATGAGCAGTACTTC. This translates into CSVVDRVDEQYF.

This chain links TRBV6-5 with TRBJ2-2, with TRBD1 matching 10 bases. The CDR3 is 18 residues long. Germline V gene data show CDR1 as MNHEY and CDR2 as SVGAGI. With V trimmed by 0 bases and J by 5 bases, 9 bases remained unmatched. The CDR3 reads CASSYSVLGTGVTGELFF. The CDR3 bases are TGTGCCAGCAGTTACTCCGTCCTTGGGACAGGGGTGACCGGGGAGCTGTTTTTT.

This chain connects TRBV6-2 or TRBV6-3 to TRBJ2-7, with 11 bases fitting TRBD2. Looked up from germline, CDR1 is MNHEY and CDR2 is SVGEGT. Trimming cost V 6 bases and J 0 bases; bases outside gene matches: 7. This CDR3 is 16 amino acids long. The CDR3 region has the DNA TGTGCCAGCAGATACACCGGGACTAGCGGCTCCTACGAGCAGTACTTC. The encoded protein is CASRYTGTSGSYEQYF.

A few counts support this clonotype. The V gene is TRBV9, the J gene TRBJ1-4, with no clear D. Trimming cost V 0 bases and J 8 bases, with 11 bases left between them. Germline V gene lookup returns CDR1 SGDLS and CDR2 YYNGEE. The CDR3 contains 14 residues. CDR3 sequence (DNA): TGTGCCAGCAGCGTAGCGGCAGGCGGAGAAAAACTGTTTTTT. This translates into CASSVAAGGEKLFF.

This clonotype showed up just once. The junction shows a germline mismatch at one end, possibly a read error. The chain recombines TRBV5-1 with TRBJ2-7; D may match TRBD1 or TRBD2 (5 bases each). The J call may be mistaken, given a closer DNA end match to TRBJ2-5. The CDR3 is 12 residues long. Germline V CDR1 and CDR2: SGHRS, YFSETQ. CDR3 sequence: CASGLGEETQYF. CDR3 nucleotides: TGCGCCAGCGGCTTGGGGGAAGAGACCCAGTACTTC.

In its sample, this clonotype was seen many times. V usage is TRBV5-1 and J usage is TRBJ2-7, with TRBD2 as a possible D gene (5 bases). Trimming stripped 6 bases from V and 6 bases from J, with 22 bases between. The CDR3 runs to 15 residues. Per the germline V gene, CDR1 is SGHRS and CDR2 is YFSETQ. This CDR3 reads CASNPGLEGFVEQYF. CDR3 bases: TGCGCCAGCAACCCTGGACTTGAGGGTTTCGTCGAGCAGTACTTC. Full variable domain (missing parts from reference TRBV5-1 and TRBJ2-7): KAGVTQTPRYLIKTRGQQVTLSCSPISGHRSVSWYQQTPGQGLQFLFEYFSETQRNKGNFPGRFSGRQFSNSRSEMNVSTLELGDSALYLCASNPGLEGFVEQYFGPGTRLTVT.

This clonotype was seen many times. The chain combines TRBV29-1 with TRBJ2-7, with D perhaps matching TRBD1 (7 bases). V was clipped by 3 bases and J by 2 bases, with 11 bases between them. The CDR3 runs to 13 residues. Per the germline V gene, CDR1 is SQVTM and CDR2 is ANQGSEA. The CDR3 nucleotides are TGCAGCGTTGAGGCAGGGGGGACCTACGAGCAGTACTTC. Translated, it gives CSVEAGGTYEQYF.

The chain uses TRBV3-1 and TRBJ2-4, with no clear D. V shed 2 bases and J shed 5 bases, with 7 bases lying between them. The CDR3 is made up of 13 amino acids. CDR1 is LGHDT, CDR2 YNNKEL, per germline (reference sequence). The CDR3 sequence is CASSQFLENIQYF. The CDR3 DNA reads TGTGCCAGCAGCCAATTTCTAGAAAACATTCAGTACTTC.

This clonotype was counted between two and nine times. The chain uses TRBV6-5 and TRBJ1-4; no clear D. Per germline, CDR1 MNHEY and CDR2 SVGAGI. This CDR3 contains 14 residues. Trimming left V 5 bases short and J 4 bases short, with 11 bases between. The CDR3 here is CASSRAGHNEKLFF. The CDR3 DNA follows: TGTGCCAGCAGTAGGGCAGGCCATAATGAAAAACTGTTTTTT.

In its sample, this clonotype was seen many times. This chain connects TRBV6-2 or TRBV6-3 to TRBJ2-7; 8 bases agree with TRBD1. The J segment lost 3 bases and the V segment lost 6 bases, leaving 10 bases of the junction unmatched. The CDR3 is 15 amino acids. Germline loops: CDR1 MNHEY, CDR2 SVGEGT. The CDR3 reads CASRPNGQGGYEQYF. CDR3 nucleotides: TGTGCCAGCAGACCCAACGGACAGGGCGGCTACGAGCAGTACTTC.

V usage is TRBV3-1 and J usage is TRBJ2-3, with TRBD2 matching 9 bases. J lost 5 bases, V lost 1 base, and 7 bases had no gene match. Germline CDR1 reads LGHDT; CDR2 reads YNNKEL (reference sequence). This CDR3 has 16 amino acids. The CDR3, as DNA: TGTGCCAGCAGCCAAGGTCTGGCGGGGGGGCGAGATACGCAGTATTTT. Translation: CASSQGLAGGRDTQYF.